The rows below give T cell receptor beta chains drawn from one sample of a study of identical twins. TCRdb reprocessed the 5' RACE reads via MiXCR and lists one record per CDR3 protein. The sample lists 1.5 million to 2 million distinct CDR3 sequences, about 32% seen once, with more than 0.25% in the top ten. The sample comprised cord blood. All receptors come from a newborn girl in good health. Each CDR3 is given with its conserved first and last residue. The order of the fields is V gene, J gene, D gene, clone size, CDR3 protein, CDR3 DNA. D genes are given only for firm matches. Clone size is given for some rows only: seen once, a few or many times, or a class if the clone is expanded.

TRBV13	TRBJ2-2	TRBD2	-	CASTILSGWNTGELFF	TGTGCCAGCACCATACTTAGCGGGTGGAACACCGGGGAGCTGTTTTTT
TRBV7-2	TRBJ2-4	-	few	CASGSSLAKNIQYF	TGTGCCAGCGGCAGTAGTCTAGCCAAAAACATTCAGTACTTC
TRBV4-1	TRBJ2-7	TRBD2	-	CASSREVRTSGTYEQYF	TGCGCCAGCAGCCGGGAGGTTAGGACTAGCGGCACCTACGAGCAGTACTTC
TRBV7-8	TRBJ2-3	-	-	CASSPSPITDTQYF	TGTGCCAGCAGCCCGAGCCCTATCACAGATACGCAGTATTTT
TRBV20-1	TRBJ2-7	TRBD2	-	CSARDRERGTYEQYF	TGCAGTGCTAGAGATAGGGAGCGGGGGACCTACGAGCAGTACTTC
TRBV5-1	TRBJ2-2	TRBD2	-	CASMKVASGSIGELFF	TGCGCCAGCATGAAAGTTGCTAGCGGGAGTATCGGGGAGCTGTTTTTT
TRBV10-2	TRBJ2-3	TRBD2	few	CASSGASGVSTDTQYF	TGCGCCAGCAGTGGCGCTAGCGGGGTTAGCACAGATACGCAGTATTTT
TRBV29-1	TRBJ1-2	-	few	CSVDPGSNYGYTF	TGCAGCGTTGACCCAGGTTCAAACTATGGCTACACCTTC
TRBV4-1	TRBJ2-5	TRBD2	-	CASSLTSGNLGETQYF	TGCGCCAGCAGCCTTACTAGCGGGAACCTGGGAGAGACCCAGTACTTC
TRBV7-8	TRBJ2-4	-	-	CASSQSRTWLGLPPGIQYF	TGTGCCAGCAGCCAATCCAGAACTTGGTTAGGATTACCGCCAGGCATTCAGTACTTC
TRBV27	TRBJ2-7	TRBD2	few	CASSFVASGGYEQYF	TGTGCCAGCAGTTTCGTCGCTAGCGGGGGGTACGAGCAGTACTTC
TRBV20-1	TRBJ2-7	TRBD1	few	CSARIPGGRTYEQYF	TGCAGTGCTAGGATTCCAGGGGGAAGGACTTACGAGCAGTACTTC
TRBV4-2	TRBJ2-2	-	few	CASSQGTLNTGELFF	TGTGCCAGCAGCCAAGGGACTTTGAACACCGGGGAGCTGTTTTTT
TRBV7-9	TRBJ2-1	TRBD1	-	CASSLVGSGQNYNEQFF	TGTGCCAGCAGCTTAGTCGGTTCGGGACAGAATTACAATGAGCAGTTCTTC
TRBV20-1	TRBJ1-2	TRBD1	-	CSAREDRSPYYSYTF	TGCAGTGCTAGAGAGGACAGGTCCCCGTACTATAGCTACACCTTC
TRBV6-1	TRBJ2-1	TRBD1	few	CASDDRGPWSSYNEQFF	TGTGCCAGCGATGACAGGGGGCCTTGGAGCTCCTACAATGAGCAGTTCTTC
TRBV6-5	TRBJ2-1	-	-	CASKIRGPGEQFF	TGTGCCAGCAAGATTCGAGGCCCCGGCGAGCAGTTCTTC